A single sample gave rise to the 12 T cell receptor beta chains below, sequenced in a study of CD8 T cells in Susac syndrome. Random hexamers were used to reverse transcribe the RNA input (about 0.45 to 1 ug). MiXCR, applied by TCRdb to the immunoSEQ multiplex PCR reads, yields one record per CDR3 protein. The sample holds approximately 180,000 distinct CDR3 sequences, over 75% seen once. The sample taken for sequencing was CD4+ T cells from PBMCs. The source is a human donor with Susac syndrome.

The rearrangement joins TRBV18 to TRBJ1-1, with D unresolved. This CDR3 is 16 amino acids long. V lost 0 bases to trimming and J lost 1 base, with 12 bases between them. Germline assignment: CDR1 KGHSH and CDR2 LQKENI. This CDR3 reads CASSPPSWEGNTEAFF. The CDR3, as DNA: TGTGCCAGCTCACCACCCAGCTGGGAAGGGAACACTGAAGCTTTCTTT.

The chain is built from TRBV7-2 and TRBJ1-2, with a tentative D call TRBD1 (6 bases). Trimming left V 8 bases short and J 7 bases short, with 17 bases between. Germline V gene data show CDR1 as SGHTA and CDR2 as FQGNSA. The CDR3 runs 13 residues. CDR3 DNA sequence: TGTGCCAGCCATAGACAGGTTATTGGTGGCTACACCTTC. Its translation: CASHRQVIGGYTF.

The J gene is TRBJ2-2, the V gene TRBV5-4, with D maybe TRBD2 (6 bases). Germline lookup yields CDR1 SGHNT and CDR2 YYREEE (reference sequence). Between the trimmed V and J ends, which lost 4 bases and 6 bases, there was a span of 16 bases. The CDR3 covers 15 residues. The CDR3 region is CASSPELLAAGELFF. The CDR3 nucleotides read TGTGCCAGCAGCCCTGAGCTACTAGCTGCCGGGGAGCTGTTTTTT.

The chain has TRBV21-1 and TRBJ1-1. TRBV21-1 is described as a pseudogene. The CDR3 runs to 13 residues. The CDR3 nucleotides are TGTGCCAGCAGCAAGAGGATGAACACTGAAGCTTTCTTT. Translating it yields CASSKRMNTEAFF.

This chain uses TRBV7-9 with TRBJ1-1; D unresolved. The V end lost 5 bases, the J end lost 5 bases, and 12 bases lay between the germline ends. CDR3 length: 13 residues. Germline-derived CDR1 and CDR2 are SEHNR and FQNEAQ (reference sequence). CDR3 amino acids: CASSPPRQTEAFF. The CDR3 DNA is TGTGCCAGCAGCCCGCCTCGGCAAACTGAAGCTTTCTTT.

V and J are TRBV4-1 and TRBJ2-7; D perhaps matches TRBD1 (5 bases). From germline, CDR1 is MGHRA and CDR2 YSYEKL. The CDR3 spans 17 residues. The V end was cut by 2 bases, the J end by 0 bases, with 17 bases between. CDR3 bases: TGCGCCAGCAGCCAACGGACAAGTGACACGATCTCCTACGAGCAGTACTTC. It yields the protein CASSQRTSDTISYEQYF.

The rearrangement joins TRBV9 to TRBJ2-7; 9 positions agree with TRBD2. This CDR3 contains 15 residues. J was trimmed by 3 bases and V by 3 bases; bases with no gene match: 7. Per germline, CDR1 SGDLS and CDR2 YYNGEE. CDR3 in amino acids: CASSANPTSGYEQYF. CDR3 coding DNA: TGTGCCAGCAGCGCTAACCCGACTAGCGGCTACGAGCAGTACTTC.

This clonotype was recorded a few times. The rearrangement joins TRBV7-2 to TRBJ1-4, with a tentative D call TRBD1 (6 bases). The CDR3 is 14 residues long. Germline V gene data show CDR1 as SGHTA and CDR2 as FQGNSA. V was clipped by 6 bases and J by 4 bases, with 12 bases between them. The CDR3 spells CASSLEGGNEKLFF. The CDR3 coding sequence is TGTGCCAGCAGTTTGGAGGGGGGTAATGAAAAACTGTTTTTT.

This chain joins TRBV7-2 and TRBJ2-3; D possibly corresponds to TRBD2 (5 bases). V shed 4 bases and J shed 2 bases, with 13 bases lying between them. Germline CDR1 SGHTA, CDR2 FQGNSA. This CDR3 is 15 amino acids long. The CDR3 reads CASSSRTLNTDTQYF. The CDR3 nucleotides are TGTGCCAGCAGCTCCCGGACTCTCAACACAGATACGCAGTATTTT. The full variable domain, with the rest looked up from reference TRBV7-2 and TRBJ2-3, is GAGVSQSPSNKVTEKGKDVELRCDPISGHTALYWYRQSLGQGLEFLIYFQGNSAPDKSGLPSDRFSAERTGGSVSTLTIQRTQQEDSAVYLCASSSRTLNTDTQYFGPGTRLTVL.

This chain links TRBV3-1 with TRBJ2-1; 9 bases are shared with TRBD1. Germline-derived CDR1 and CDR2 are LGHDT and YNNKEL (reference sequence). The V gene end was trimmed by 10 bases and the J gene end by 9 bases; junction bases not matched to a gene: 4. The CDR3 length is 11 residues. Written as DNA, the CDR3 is TGTGCCATACGACAGGGGGGTGAGCAGTTCTTC. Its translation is CAIRQGGEQFF.

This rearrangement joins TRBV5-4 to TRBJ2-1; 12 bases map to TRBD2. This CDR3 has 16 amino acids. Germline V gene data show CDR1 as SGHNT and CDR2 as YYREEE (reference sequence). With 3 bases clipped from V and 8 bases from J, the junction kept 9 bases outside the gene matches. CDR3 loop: CASSSVQTSGSDEQFF. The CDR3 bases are TGTGCCAGCAGCTCCGTTCAGACTAGCGGGAGCGATGAGCAGTTCTTC.

The CDR3 spells CATSRRQGPYTF. CDR3 DNA: TGTGCCACCAGCAGACGACAGGGTCCTTACACCTTC. The chain combines TRBV15 with TRBJ1-2; 7 nucleotides align to TRBD1. CDR3 size: 12 residues. CDR1 LNHNV and CDR2 YYDKDF come from the germline V gene (reference sequence). With V trimmed by 2 bases and J by 11 bases, 5 bases remained unmatched.